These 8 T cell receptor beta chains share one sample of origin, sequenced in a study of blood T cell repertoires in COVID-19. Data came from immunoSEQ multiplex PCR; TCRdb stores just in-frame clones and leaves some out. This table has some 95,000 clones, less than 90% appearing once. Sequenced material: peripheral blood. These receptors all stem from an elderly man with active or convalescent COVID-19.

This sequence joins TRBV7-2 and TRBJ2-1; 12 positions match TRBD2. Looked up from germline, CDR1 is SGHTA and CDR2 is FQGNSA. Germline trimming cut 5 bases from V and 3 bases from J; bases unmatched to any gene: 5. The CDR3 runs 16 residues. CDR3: CASSVQTSGGYNEQFF. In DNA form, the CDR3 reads TGTGCCAGCAGCGTACAGACTAGCGGGGGCTACAATGAGCAGTTCTTC.

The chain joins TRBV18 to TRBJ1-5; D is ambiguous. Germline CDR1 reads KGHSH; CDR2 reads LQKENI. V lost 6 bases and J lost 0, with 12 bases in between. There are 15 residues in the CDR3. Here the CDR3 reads CASSPSANSNQPQHF. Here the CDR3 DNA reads TGTGCCAGCTCCCCGAGTGCAAATAGCAATCAGCCCCAGCATTTT.

The CDR3 DNA follows: TGTGCCAGCTCACCGGGACGGGGGTCCCTCTCACCCCTCCACTTT. Protein sequence: CASSPGRGSLSPLHF. The chain links TRBV18 to TRBJ1-6, with D tentatively TRBD1 (5 bases). Per the germline V gene, CDR1 is KGHSH and CDR2 is LQKENI. Trimming cost V 3 bases and J 10 bases, with 16 bases left between them. The CDR3 length is 15 residues.

Here the CDR3 reads CASSRDRGVVAKNIQYF. CDR3 in DNA: TGTGCCAGCAGTCGGGACAGGGGAGTTGTCGCCAAAAACATTCAGTACTTC. The gene calls are TRBV6-2 or TRBV6-3 and TRBJ2-4; 10 bases fit TRBD1. The germline gives CDR1 MNHEY, CDR2 SVGEGT. The CDR3 loop spans 17 amino acids. The V gene end was trimmed by 5 bases and the J gene end by 1 base; junction bases not matched to a gene: 8.

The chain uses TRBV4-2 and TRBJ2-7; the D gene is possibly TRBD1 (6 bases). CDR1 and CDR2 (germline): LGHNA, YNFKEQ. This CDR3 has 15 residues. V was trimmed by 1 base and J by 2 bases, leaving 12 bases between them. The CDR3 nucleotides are TGTGCCAGCAGCCAAGCAGGGGCCGACACCTACGAGCAGTACTTC. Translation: CASSQAGADTYEQYF.

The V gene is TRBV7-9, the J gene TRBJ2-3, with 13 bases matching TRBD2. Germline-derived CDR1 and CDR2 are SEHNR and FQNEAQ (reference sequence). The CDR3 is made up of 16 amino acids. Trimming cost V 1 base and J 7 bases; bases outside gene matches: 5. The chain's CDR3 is CASSLGLAGGFYTQYF. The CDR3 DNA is TGTGCCAGCAGCTTAGGACTAGCGGGAGGATTCTATACGCAGTATTTT.

The CDR3 DNA is TGTGCCAGCAGCTTGATGACAGGGATTAACACTGAAGCTTTCTTT. Amino acid sequence: CASSLMTGINTEAFF. The chain is built from TRBV5-4 and TRBJ1-1; 7 bases are shared with TRBD1. Germline trimming cut 1 base from V and 2 bases from J; bases unmatched to any gene: 5. This CDR3 is 15 amino acids long. Germline-derived CDR1 and CDR2 are SGHNT and YYREEE (reference sequence).

Written as DNA, the CDR3 is TGTGCCAGCAGCCCACCGAAGACAAGCTATGGCTACACCTTC. Its translation: CASSPPKTSYGYTF. This chain links TRBV28 with TRBJ1-2; D uncertain. This CDR3 comprises 14 residues. From germline, CDR1 is MDHEN and CDR2 SYDVKM. Trimming removed 6 bases at V and 4 bases at J, with 15 bases between.